This T cell receptor (beta chain) was recovered during a study of blood T cell repertoires in COVID-19. As for the study in general: COVID-19 samples from acute and convalescent phases originated in the United States, Italy and Spain.

Authors' processing steps: Reference gene primer amplification in the assay estimated nucleated cell counts. The assay was immunoSEQ multiplex PCR, and TCRdb's table has in-frame clones only and misses some. The DNA gave D and trimming, while V, J and clone size come from that table. This repertoire shows 150,000 to 200,000 clones, about 77% found once; its top ten account for about a sixth. Germline CDR1 and CDR2: KGHDR and SFDVKD. Trimming removed 4 bases at V and 8 bases at J, with 14 bases between. The CDR3 length is 15 residues. In terms of age and location, participants ranged from roughly 18 to 100 years and lived in about two dozen US areas.

The chain employs TRBV24-1 and TRBJ2-6, with unresolved D. Material for sequencing was PBMCs or T cells enriched from blood (not recorded which). This TCR was sampled from a woman aged 50 to 65 with acute COVID-19. The CDR3 region has the DNA TGTGCCACCAGTGACGCAGGTCTCCATACCAACGTCCTGACTTTC. Residues: CATSDAGLHTNVLTF.